This T cell receptor beta chain was sequenced for a study of CD8 T cells in Susac syndrome. Whole-study findings and limits: An acknowledgment was made by the study that its TCR sequencing and HLA analysis involved relatively few individuals.

V gave up 2 bases and J gave up 3 bases, with 11 bases separating them. This CDR3 is 14 amino acids long. CDR1 and CDR2 from the germline V gene are SGHAT and FQNNGV. All included Susac syndrome patients satisfied recently defined diagnostic criteria for definite or probable disease. Reverse transcription of roughly 0.45 to 1 ug RNA was performed with random hexamers. A multiplex approach, immunoSEQ multiplex PCR, amplified TCR beta CDR3 across 54 Vbeta and 13 Jbeta. TCRdb reanalysed the immunoSEQ multiplex PCR reads using MiXCR and keeps one entry per CDR3 protein. This table holds roughly 180,000 distinct CDR3 sequences, 85% to 95% found once. Of note for this clonotype: What it recognizes is unknown.

The receptor was isolated from a human donor with Susac syndrome. Sequencing was performed on CD4+ T cells from PBMCs. The V gene is TRBV11-2, the J gene TRBJ2-7, with D possibly being TRBD2 (5 bases). The CDR3 protein is CASSLFLGLYEQYF. CDR3 sequence (DNA): TGTGCCAGCAGCTTATTTTTAGGACTCTACGAGCAGTACTTC.